One TCR beta chain is described in this entry. Its antigen is still unknown. At one boundary the junction diverges from the germline segment, which might be a read error. The same CDR3 also results from other DNA sequences found in this sample. Time point meaning: week 35, safety follow-up. Vaccinated patients received 300 ug of mutant IDH1 20-mer peptide per dose, with topical imiquimod. This CDR3 contains 17 residues. From germline, CDR1 is LNHNV and CDR2 YYDKDF (reference sequence). TCRdb's copy holds only in-frame clones and misses some; the assay was immunoSEQ multiplex PCR. The sample gives around 41,000 clones, around 89% of which show up once; about 1.5% is in the top ten. The data originate from a study of a mutant IDH1 vaccine in newly diagnosed glioma. At the level of the study: Patients arrived already treated with radiotherapy, temozolomide, or both, most having had both. V12 took place at week 35, and V13 at week 47. Notes on the study in general: A vaccine-induced immune response developed in approximately 94% of the patients.

The TCR originated in a man aged 40-49 years with glioma. The material was PBMCs, obtained from a glioma patient whose treatment included an IDH1 peptide vaccine. The chain combines TRBV15 with TRBJ1-5; possible D gene TRBD1, 6 bases. CDR3 amino acids: CATTQGMLEGRDQPQHF. Here the CDR3 DNA reads TGTGCCACCACCCAGGGGATGTTGGAAGGGAGAGATCAGCCTCAGCATTTT.